Following are 22 T cell receptor beta chains from one sample sequenced in a study of tissue T cells after allogeneic stem cell transplantation. Clones were sequenced by immunoSEQ multiplex PCR, and TCRdb holds only the in-frame ones, with some missing. The repertoire holds about 4,500 clones, roughly 44% seen once, with 16% in the top ten. Indicated time point: mouse harvest day 14 after allogeneic transplant. Tail vein injection delivered 10^7 T-cell-depleted bone marrow cells and 10^6 splenic CD5+ T cells. Sequenced material: gut tissue. The receptors derive from a female BALB/c mouse given C57BL/6 T cells with graft-versus-host disease after an allogeneic hematopoietic cell transplant.

This clone was counted once. Mouse gene names and germline throughout. Read coverage stops 1 residue before the CDR3 terminus; the germline J gene supplies the remainder. This sequence joins TRBV20 and TRBJ1-1; 10 nucleotides match TRBD1. Germline values: CDR1 GFQATS, CDR2 STVNSAI. The CDR3 consists of 12 residues. This CDR3 is CGDRGSGTEVFF. The DNA read from the CDR3 is TGTGGGGACAGGGGGTCGGGCACAGAAGTCTTC.

This clone has just a few counts. Gene names follow the mouse nomenclature. The CDR3 goes on 1 residue after the read ends, and that part is filled in from the germline J gene. J is TRBJ1-2 and V is TRBV26; the D gene is possibly TRBD1 (6 bases). The CDR3 is 15 residues long. V was cut by 3 bases and J by 0 bases, with 11 bases left in between. Germline CDR1 reads KGHPV; CDR2 reads FQNQEV (reference sequence). This CDR3 is CASSLPGTPNSDYTF. The sequenced part of the CDR3 DNA is TGTGCCAGCAGTCTCCCCGGGACACCAAACTCCGACTACACC.

This clone was seen a handful of times. Genes here carry mouse names. The read halts 1 residue ahead of the CDR3 end, with the missing end drawn from the germline J gene. V is TRBV12-2 and J is TRBJ1-3, with D perhaps matching TRBD1 (6 bases). CDR3 length equals 14 residues. CDR1 and CDR2 (germline): SGHLS, HYDKME. Trimming removed 2 bases at V and 0 bases at J, with 7 bases between. The sequenced part of the CDR3 DNA is TGTGCCAGCTCTCGACAGGTTTCTGGAAATACGCTCTAT. It is translated as CASSRQVSGNTLY. The whole CDR3 protein is CASSRQVSGNTLYF.

The table lists this clone with a count of one. The gene symbols are mouse symbols. The DNA read from the CDR3 is TGTGCCAGCAGCTATCCGGGACAGGGACCAGAAGTCTTC. It yields the protein CASSYPGQGPEVF. The whole CDR3 protein is CASSYPGQGPEVFF. The chain recombines TRBV19 with TRBJ1-1, with TRBD1 matching over 9 bases. The read stops 1 residue short of the end of the CDR3; the missing end is completed from the germline J gene. The germline V gene has CDR1 FNHDT and CDR2 SITEND (reference sequence). The CDR3 length is 14 residues. Trimming took 5 bases from V and 6 from J; bases not matched to a gene: 8.

On this clone: Any gene name here is a mouse gene name. The read falls 1 residue short of the CDR3 end, and the missing part is taken from the germline J gene. The genes are TRBV12-1 and TRBJ1-4; maybe TRBD1 (6 bases). The germline CDR1 and CDR2 sequences are SGHSN and HYEKVE. The CDR3 is 13 amino acids. The V gene lost 4 bases and the J gene lost 4 bases, with 9 bases spanning the gap. The CDR3 bases that were read are TGTGCCAGCTCCCGGGACATCAACGAAAGATTATTT. It translates to CASSRDINERLF. The entire CDR3 sequence reads CASSRDINERLFF.

Turning to this clone: Mouse gene names and germline throughout. The read ends 1 residue shy of where the CDR3 ends; the end is completed using the germline J gene. The chain links TRBV5 to TRBJ1-3, with D perhaps matching TRBD1 (6 bases). V was trimmed by 3 bases and J by 0 bases, leaving 12 bases between them. Germline assignment: CDR1 LGHNA and CDR2 YNLKQL (reference sequence). The length of the CDR3 is 16 residues. The sequenced CDR3 bases are TGTGCCAGCAGCCAGCAACAGGGCTATTCTGGAAATACGCTCTAT. It yields the protein CASSQQQGYSGNTLY. The entire CDR3 protein reads CASSQQQGYSGNTLYF.

Comments on this clone: Any gene name here is a mouse gene name. CDR3 DNA (partial): TGTGCCAGCAGACGGGACTGGGGGGTTTATGAACAGTAC. As protein: CASRRDWGVYEQY. The whole CDR3 region reads CASRRDWGVYEQYF. The genes are TRBV26 and TRBJ2-7; 12 bases are a match to TRBD2. The read ends 1 residue shy of where the CDR3 ends; the end is completed using the germline J gene. The CDR3 sequence is 14 residues long. Trimming took 6 bases from V and 4 from J; bases not matched to a gene: 4. Germline CDR1 KGHPV, CDR2 FQNQEV (reference sequence).

Notes on this clone: The gene symbols are mouse symbols. The CDR3 end is not reached by the read, which stops 1 residue before it; the germline J gene fills it in. The chain joins TRBV12-2 to TRBJ2-2, with 7 positions matching TRBD2. The CDR3 is made up of 14 amino acids. The trim removed 2 bases at V and 6 bases at J, leaving 5 bases unmatched. The V gene's germline CDR1 is SGHLS and CDR2 HYDKME. CDR3 region: CASSPDWESGQLYF. The CDR3 bases that were read are TGTGCCAGCTCTCCCGACTGGGAGTCCGGGCAGCTCTAC.

Comments on this clone: Germline and genes: mouse. The DNA ends 1 residue before the CDR3 does, and the rest of the CDR3 is filled in from the germline J gene. The rearrangement links TRBV23 to TRBJ1-1; whether TRBD1, the table's D call, matches the DNA was not checked. The germline gives CDR1 KGHTA, CDR2 FQNQQP. The CDR3 sequence is 13 residues long. CDR3 DNA, as far as it was read: TGCTCCAGCAGCCACAGGGGATACACAGAAGTCTTC. This gives the protein CSSSHRGYTEVF. The complete CDR3 reads CSSSHRGYTEVFF. The entire variable domain, with the rest obtained from reference TRBV23 and TRBJ1-1, is as follows: DAAVTQKPRYLIKMKGQEAEMKCIPEKGHTAVFWYQQKQSKELKFLIYFQNQQPLDQIDMVKERFSAVCPSSSLCSLGIRTCEAEDSALYLCSSSHRGYTEVFFGKGTRLTVV.

This clone was counted once. Germline and genes: mouse. The CDR3 loop reads CSSSQPGGSTLYF. CDR3 DNA (partial): TGCTCCAGCAGTCAACCTGGGGGAAGCACCTTGTAC. The V call is TRBV23, the J call TRBJ2-4; the table assigns TRBD2, which was not confirmed against the DNA. The read terminates 1 residue before the CDR3 end, so the remaining end is supplied by the germline J gene. From germline, CDR1 is KGHTA and CDR2 FQNQQP. CDR3 length equals 13 residues.

This clone showed up just a few times. The gene names given are mouse names. The CDR3 end lies 1 residue beyond the end of the read and is filled in from the germline J gene. The rearrangement links TRBV26 to TRBJ2-4; TRBD2 aligns across 7 bases. CDR1 is KGHPV and CDR2 is FQNQEV in the germline V gene (reference sequence). This CDR3 spans 14 amino acids. J lost 4 bases, V lost 2 bases, and 3 bases had no gene match. The sequenced part of the CDR3 DNA is TGTGCCAGCAGTCTGGGGCTGGGGGAAAACACCTTGTAC. It is translated as CASSLGLGENTLY. The whole CDR3 region reads CASSLGLGENTLYF.

Of note for this clone: Mouse gene names apply. The read comes to an end 1 residue before the CDR3 does, leaving the germline J gene to fill in the end. V is TRBV14 and J is TRBJ2-3, with D perhaps assigned TRBD1 or TRBD2 (5 bases each). Per the germline V gene, CDR1 is SGHDT and CDR2 is FRDEAV. The CDR3 is made up of 14 amino acids. V lost 0 bases and J lost 4, with 9 bases in between. The sequenced part of the CDR3 DNA is TGTGCCAGCAGTTTCTGGGGGAGGACAGAAACGCTGTAT. As protein: CASSFWGRTETLY. The entire CDR3 is CASSFWGRTETLYF.

Concerning this clone itself: Mouse gene names and germline throughout. The read finishes 1 residue shy of the CDR3 end, and the germline J gene is used to complete it. This chain uses TRBV3 with TRBJ2-2; 8 bases line up with TRBD1. This CDR3 region has 16 residues. The germline V gene encodes CDR1 SNHLY and CDR2 FYNGKV (reference sequence). Trimming took 5 bases from V and 4 from J; bases not matched to a gene: 9. Partial CDR3 DNA: TGTGCCAGCAGCCCTAAAGGACAGGGTGGCACCGGGCAGCTCTAC. Encoded protein: CASSPKGQGGTGQLY. The CDR3 in full is CASSPKGQGGTGQLYF.

Comments on this clone: Germline and genes here are mouse. The read gets to within 1 residue of the CDR3 end, and the germline J gene fills in the rest. The chain is built from TRBV26 and TRBJ2-2; D is possibly TRBD1 (7 bases). The CDR3 is made up of 14 amino acids. The V gene lost 0 bases and the J gene lost 7 bases, with 9 bases spanning the gap. Germline CDR1 KGHPV, CDR2 FQNQEV (reference sequence). The CDR3 sequence: CASSLSGGGGQLYF. The covered CDR3 bases are TGTGCCAGCAGTCTGTCAGGGGGCGGCGGGCAGCTCTAC.

Details on this clone: Gene and germline names: mouse. The read finishes 1 residue shy of the CDR3 end, and the germline J gene is used to complete it. The chain combines TRBV13-2 with TRBJ2-1, with 7 positions matching TRBD2. The germline V gene has CDR1 NNHNN and CDR2 SYGAGS (reference sequence). This CDR3 region has 15 residues. V lost 0 bases to trimming and J lost 6 bases; unmatched junction nucleotides: 6. The CDR3 sequence is CASGDGGGRGAEQFF. The sequenced part of the CDR3 DNA is TGTGCCAGCGGTGATGGGGGGGGAAGAGGTGCTGAGCAGTTC.

Note on this clone: Genes and germline come from the mouse. Sequencing ends 1 residue short of the CDR3 end; the germline J gene provides the rest. The chain has TRBV26 and TRBJ1-2, with D tentatively TRBD1 (6 bases). Germline values: CDR1 KGHPV, CDR2 FQNQEV (reference sequence). With 6 bases removed from V and 0 bases from J, the gap between germline ends came to 11 bases. This CDR3 spans 14 amino acids. This chain's CDR3 is CASSLGHTNSDYTF. CDR3 DNA, as far as it was read: TGTGCCAGCAGCCTGGGACACACAAACTCCGACTACACC.

This clone was seen only once. The gene symbols are mouse symbols. The CDR3 goes on 1 residue after the read ends, and that part is filled in from the germline J gene. The chain employs TRBV12-2 and TRBJ2-4; 13 bases line up with TRBD2. V shed 3 bases, J shed 5 bases, and the junction held 7 bases outside the gene matches. This CDR3 has 16 residues. The germline V gene encodes CDR1 SGHLS and CDR2 HYDKME. The sequenced part of the CDR3 DNA is TGTGCCAGCTCTTCCGGACTGGGGGGGCGCGGAAACACCTTGTAC. Translation: CASSSGLGGRGNTLY. In full, the CDR3 is CASSSGLGGRGNTLYF.

A few counts support this clone. Mouse gene names and germline throughout. The CDR3 goes on 1 residue after the read ends, and that part is filled in from the germline J gene. The V gene is TRBV26, the J gene TRBJ2-7; 9 nucleotides agree with TRBD2. Germline trimming cut 2 bases from V and 7 bases from J; bases unmatched to any gene: 6. CDR3 length: 14 amino acids. Germline V gene lookup returns CDR1 KGHPV and CDR2 FQNQEV (reference sequence). The chain's CDR3 is CASSLGGGAQEQYF. CDR3 bases read: TGTGCCAGCAGTCTGGGTGGGGGGGCGCAAGAACAGTAC. Together with reference TRBV26 and TRBJ2-7, the CDR3 gives the full variable domain: NSKVIQTPRYLVKGQGQKAKMRCIPEKGHPVVFWYQQNKNNEFKFLINFQNQEVLQQIDMTEKRFSAECPSNSPCSLEIQSSEAGDSALYLCASSLGGGAQEQYFGPGTRLTVL.

To note about this clone: Germline and genes: mouse. The read falls 1 residue short of the CDR3 end, and the missing part is taken from the germline J gene. This chain links TRBV12-1 with TRBJ1-6; D may be TRBD1 (6 bases). Being an ORF, TRBJ1-6 has a function that is uncertain. The CDR3 is 14 residues long. Germline V gene data show CDR1 as SGHSN and CDR2 as HYEKVE. With 2 bases removed from V and 5 bases from J, the gap between germline ends came to 9 bases. CDR3 DNA, as far as it was read: TGTGCCAGCTCTCCGGGACAAAATAATTCGCCCCTCTAC. Translating it yields CASSPGQNNSPLY. Given in full, the CDR3 is CASSPGQNNSPLYF.

Details on this clone: Mouse gene names apply. The read gets to within 1 residue of the CDR3 end, and the germline J gene fills in the rest. V is TRBV26 and J is TRBJ2-4; D is uncertain. CDR1 and CDR2 (germline): KGHPV, FQNQEV (reference sequence). V was pared by 4 bases and J by 0 bases, with 8 bases between. The CDR3 covers 14 residues. The CDR3 spells CASSREGSQNTLYF. The sequenced part of the CDR3 DNA is TGTGCCAGCAGTCGGGAGGGTAGTCAAAACACCTTGTAC.

This clone is deemed medium-sized. The gene names here belong to mouse. The read stops 1 residue short of the end of the CDR3; the missing end is completed from the germline J gene. The chain couples TRBV26 to TRBJ2-2, with D uncertain. The CDR3 contains 15 residues. Germline CDR1 reads KGHPV; CDR2 reads FQNQEV (reference sequence). V was clipped by 0 bases and J by 4 bases, with 9 bases between them. CDR3 loop: CASSLSAVGTGQLYF. The covered CDR3 bases are TGTGCCAGCAGTCTGTCGGCAGTGGGCACCGGGCAGCTCTAC.

This clone showed up just a few times. Gene names follow the mouse nomenclature. The read terminates 1 residue ahead of where the CDR3 ends, so the germline J gene completes it. This chain connects TRBV26 to TRBJ1-2; 7 bases match TRBD1. The germline V gene encodes CDR1 KGHPV and CDR2 FQNQEV (reference sequence). Losses at the gene ends were 0 bases for V and 4 bases for J; bases not matched to a gene: 2. This CDR3 has 14 residues. The sequenced part of the CDR3 DNA is TGTGCCAGCAGTCTGTCAGGGGGCGGCTCCGACTACACC. Protein product: CASSLSGGGSDYT. The entire CDR3 protein reads CASSLSGGGSDYTF. Using reference TRBV26 and TRBJ1-2 for the parts outside the CDR3, the full variable domain is NSKVIQTPRYLVKGQGQKAKMRCIPEKGHPVVFWYQQNKNNEFKFLINFQNQEVLQQIDMTEKRFSAECPSNSPCSLEIQSSEAGDSALYLCASSLSGGGSDYTFGSGTRLLVI.